This T cell receptor (beta chain) derives from a study of blood T cell repertoires in COVID-19. As for the study in general: Researchers got acute and convalescent COVID-19 samples from the United States, Italy and Spain. From T cells, B-cell-depleted T cells, or PBMCs came the material, which was cDNA or gDNA.

As handled by the study authors: Reference gene primer amplification gave nucleated cell count estimates. The data were produced by immunoSEQ multiplex PCR, yet TCRdb's version contains in-frame clones alone and is incomplete. For V, J and clone size, that table is used; D and trimming come from the DNA. The table lists 130,000 to 150,000 clones, about 80% of them singletons, with about 5.1% in the top ten. V was clipped by 7 bases and J by 9 bases; unmatched bases: 9. Germline V lookup: CDR1 SNHLY, CDR2 FYNNEI. The CDR3 extends over 14 amino acids. The sequence came from a human donor in a cohort sampled during active COVID-19. The rearrangement links TRBV2 to TRBJ2-1; 10 nucleotides line up with TRBD1. The sequencing input was peripheral blood. This CDR3 is CASTAGQGVGEQFF. As DNA, the CDR3 is TGTGCCAGCACGGCTGGACAGGGGGTTGGTGAGCAGTTCTTC.